These T cell receptor beta chains were read from a single sample in a study of cytomegalovirus exposure and HLA in healthy donors. Produced via immunoSEQ multiplex PCR; TCRdb's table is partial and in-frame only. Of over 150,000 clones listed, under 90% are singletons. The sample consisted of PBMCs. The receptors were sampled from a boy between 2 and 10 years old in good health and CMV-seronegative. Both conserved end residues are trimmed from each CDR3. The D gene is left open where the match is weak. Size is stated for part of the rows, as once, few or many counts, or as a class when the clone is expanded.

abundance | j_gene | v_gene | d_gene | len | CDR3aa
- | TRBJ1-2 | TRBV30 | TRBD1 | 15 | ASKGTATLTNNYGYT
- | TRBJ2-5 | TRBV11-2 | TRBD2 | 14 | ASSPGEAGGQETQY
- | TRBJ2-5 | TRBV6-5 | - | 11 | ASSWTTAATQY
- | TRBJ2-7 | TRBV10-3 | TRBD1 | 17 | AISESKVNPRTGVYEQY
- | TRBJ1-2 | TRBV2 | - | 14 | ASSEFQRGTNYGYT
- | TRBJ2-5 | TRBV11-3 | TRBD2 | 14 | ASSRGERGGRETQY
- | TRBJ1-1 | TRBV11-2 | - | 11 | ASSLLQGGVTF
- | TRBJ2-7 | TRBV7-3 | TRBD1 | 12 | ASSFDRGPYEQY
- | TRBJ2-7 | TRBV11-2 | TRBD1 | 13 | ASSLLLTGAYEQY
few | TRBJ2-3 | TRBV4-1 | - | 11 | ASSRTTTDTQY
- | TRBJ1-1 | TRBV21-1 | - | 15 | ASSKLDGTGENTEAF
- | TRBJ1-2 | TRBV15 | - | 11 | ATSRPGLRGYT
- | TRBJ2-5 | TRBV7-4 | - | 14 | ASSSRRQSRQETQY
- | TRBJ1-1 | TRBV6-5 | - | 11 | ASSYWRGTEAF
- | TRBJ2-1 | TRBV4-1 | - | 14 | ASSQDRSGRELAQF
- | - | TRBV5-6 | - | 12 | ASSLVQGRDEQY
- | TRBJ2-2 | TRBV29-1 | TRBD2 | 12 | SVGGTSGRRELF
- | - | TRBV29-1 | TRBD1 | 12 | SVHDPGGRHEQY
- | TRBJ2-1 | TRBV5-1 | TRBD2 | 15 | ASSLLIAGGTYNEQF
few | TRBJ2-4 | TRBV4-1 | - | 14 | ASSQEPTVAKNIQY
- | TRBJ2-1 | TRBV7-2 | TRBD2 | 14 | ASSERGGGSYNEQF
- | TRBJ1-5 | TRBV7-9 | - | 13 | ASSSSTGSGQPQH
- | TRBJ2-5 | TRBV6-5 | - | 12 | ASRLTSFRETQY
- | TRBJ1-2 | TRBV5-4 | - | 11 | ASSFSTGRGYT
- | TRBJ1-5 | TRBV6-1 | - | 11 | ASTRQVSQPQH
- | TRBJ2-5 | TRBV5-1 | TRBD2 | 11 | ASSIGLAETQY
- | TRBJ1-1 | TRBV5-1 | - | 11 | ASSAGGNTEAF
- | TRBJ1-2 | TRBV6-1 | TRBD1 | 9 | ASTAGGDYT
- | TRBJ1-5 | TRBV18 | TRBD1 | 15 | ASSPSGTGYSNQPQH
- | TRBJ1-2 | TRBV9 | TRBD1 | 17 | ASSVGGDRVIAADYGYT
- | TRBJ2-7 | TRBV5-6 | - | 15 | ASSLYRVRAGTYEQY
- | TRBJ2-1 | TRBV4-1 | - | 14 | ASSQPAGQLGNEQF
- | TRBJ1-2 | TRBV5-1 | - | 10 | ASSFRGNGYT
- | TRBJ2-2 | TRBV19 | - | 12 | ASSRDFSPGELF
- | TRBJ2-5 | TRBV7-9 | - | 16 | ASSLGVRTEVWQETQY
- | TRBJ2-1 | TRBV6-6 | TRBD1 | 13 | ASSYSETGINEQF
- | TRBJ1-2 | TRBV10-3 | - | 13 | ATSEKGLLNYGYT
- | TRBJ1-5 | TRBV19 | - | 12 | ASSEEQGYQPQH
- | TRBJ1-5 | TRBV7-9 | - | 12 | ASSNGRAPQPQH
- | TRBJ2-5 | TRBV18 | - | 10 | ASSPGGETQY
- | TRBJ1-6 | TRBV11-2 | - | 14 | ASSLQEGASNSPLH
- | TRBJ2-7 | TRBV18 | TRBD2 | 13 | ASSPSSGGASEQY
- | TRBJ2-1 | TRBV9 | TRBD2 | 14 | ASSPTSGWSRNEQF
- | TRBJ1-1 | TRBV29-1 | TRBD1 | 10 | SVWDREGVAF
- | TRBJ2-5 | TRBV2 | - | 8 | ASLQETQY
- | TRBJ2-1 | TRBV6-5 | TRBD2 | 13 | ASTLSGGPYNEQF
- | TRBJ1-2 | TRBV5-4 | - | 13 | ASWELTRPQYGYT
- | TRBJ1-1 | TRBV5-1 | TRBD1 | 13 | ASSTLQGAGTEAF
- | TRBJ1-2 | TRBV11-1 | - | 11 | ASSLGDSYGYT
few | TRBJ2-7 | TRBV11-1 | - | 13 | ASSPGQPQSYEQY
few | TRBJ2-3 | TRBV18 | - | 12 | ASSPPRFTDTQY
- | TRBJ2-7 | TRBV7-2 | - | 12 | ASSRDRDSYEQY
- | TRBJ2-7 | TRBV19 | TRBD1 | 12 | ASRQVPGQGKQY
- | TRBJ1-6 | TRBV5-8 | TRBD1 | 11 | ASSDRGNSPLH
- | TRBJ1-2 | TRBV7-9 | TRBD1 | 13 | ASSLPIRTGIGYT
once | TRBJ2-7 | TRBV4-3 | TRBD2 | 13 | ASSQDSGGAYEQY
- | TRBJ2-5 | TRBV9 | TRBD2 | 14 | ASSVGRAGLGETQY
once | TRBJ1-2 | TRBV11-2 | - | 12 | ASSFLRGGDGYT
- | TRBJ2-6 | TRBV2 | TRBD2 | 16 | ASAGGLLGLSGANVLT